These T cell receptor beta chains were read from a single sample in a study of blood T cell repertoires in COVID-19. The protocol was immunoSEQ multiplex PCR, while the TCRdb copy is restricted to in-frame clones and leaves out a portion. The table includes about 140,000 clones, 85% to 90% detected once. Sequencing was done on a sample of peripheral blood. The receptors stem from a human donor in a cohort sampled during active COVID-19. Each CDR3 is given with its conserved first and last residue. A D gene is named only where the DNA matches it firmly. Clone size is stated in some rows and not others, as once, few, many or a class when expanded.

-	TRBV5-5	-	TRBJ1-6	CASSPIAAGNNSPLHF	TGTGCCAGCAGCCCTATCGCGGCGGGAAATAATTCACCCCTCCACTTT
TRBD1	TRBV4-1	once	TRBJ2-6	CASSQVPQTGVGANVLTF	TGCGCCAGCAGCCAAGTTCCCCAGACAGGGGTAGGGGCCAACGTCCTGACTTTC
-	TRBV7-2	-	TRBJ1-2	CAITNLGTPESFYGYTF	TGTGCCATCACAAACCTGGGGACACCAGAGTCCTTCTATGGCTACACCTTC
TRBD1	TRBV28	-	TRBJ1-1	CASSLSTGSDTEAFF	TGTGCCAGCAGCCTGTCGACAGGGTCTGACACTGAAGCTTTCTTT
-	TRBV27	once	TRBJ2-1	CASSFSDNRNEQFF	TGTGCCAGCAGTTTTTCAGACAATAGGAATGAGCAGTTCTTC
TRBD1	TRBV6-5	-	TRBJ1-1	CASRITGADTEAFF	TGTGCCAGCAGGATCACAGGGGCGGACACTGAAGCTTTCTTT
TRBD1	TRBV27	-	TRBJ2-3	CASSNRGSDTDTQYF	TGTGCCAGCAGTAACAGGGGCAGTGACACAGATACGCAGTATTTT
-	TRBV21-1	-	TRBJ2-7	CASSKGGHYEQYF	TGTGCCAGCAGCAAAGGGGGCCACTACGAGCAGTACTTC
TRBD2	TRBV7-2	-	TRBJ2-3	CASSGLEGGTDTQYF	TGTGCCAGCAGCGGACTAGAGGGTGGAACAGATACGCAGTATTTT
-	TRBV27	-	TRBJ2-2	CASSPLAAGELFF	TGTGCCAGCAGTCCCCTGGCAGCCGGGGAGCTGTTTTTT